This T cell receptor beta chain was captured by sequencing in a study of shared clonotypes between healthy human individuals. Only CD45RO-negative cells positively selected for CCR7 counted as naive CD8 cells, so terminally differentiated effector memory CD45RA+ cells were excluded. Germline V gives CDR1 SGHRS, CDR2 YFSETQ. V was pared by 5 bases and J by 4 bases, with 2 bases of the junction left unmatched. CDR3 length: 12 residues. Clones were read by immunoSEQ multiplex PCR, and TCRdb kept only the in-frame ones, dropping some. The sample contains about 700,000 clones, 90% to 95% of which appear only once.

This receptor was obtained from a man aged 30 to 39 in good health. The sequenced material came from naive CD8+ T cells sorted from blood. The chain carries TRBV5-1 and TRBJ1-1, with TRBD1 matching over 7 bases. The CDR3 region is CASRGDSTEAFF. Here the CDR3 DNA reads TGCGCCAGCAGGGGGGACAGCACTGAAGCTTTCTTT.